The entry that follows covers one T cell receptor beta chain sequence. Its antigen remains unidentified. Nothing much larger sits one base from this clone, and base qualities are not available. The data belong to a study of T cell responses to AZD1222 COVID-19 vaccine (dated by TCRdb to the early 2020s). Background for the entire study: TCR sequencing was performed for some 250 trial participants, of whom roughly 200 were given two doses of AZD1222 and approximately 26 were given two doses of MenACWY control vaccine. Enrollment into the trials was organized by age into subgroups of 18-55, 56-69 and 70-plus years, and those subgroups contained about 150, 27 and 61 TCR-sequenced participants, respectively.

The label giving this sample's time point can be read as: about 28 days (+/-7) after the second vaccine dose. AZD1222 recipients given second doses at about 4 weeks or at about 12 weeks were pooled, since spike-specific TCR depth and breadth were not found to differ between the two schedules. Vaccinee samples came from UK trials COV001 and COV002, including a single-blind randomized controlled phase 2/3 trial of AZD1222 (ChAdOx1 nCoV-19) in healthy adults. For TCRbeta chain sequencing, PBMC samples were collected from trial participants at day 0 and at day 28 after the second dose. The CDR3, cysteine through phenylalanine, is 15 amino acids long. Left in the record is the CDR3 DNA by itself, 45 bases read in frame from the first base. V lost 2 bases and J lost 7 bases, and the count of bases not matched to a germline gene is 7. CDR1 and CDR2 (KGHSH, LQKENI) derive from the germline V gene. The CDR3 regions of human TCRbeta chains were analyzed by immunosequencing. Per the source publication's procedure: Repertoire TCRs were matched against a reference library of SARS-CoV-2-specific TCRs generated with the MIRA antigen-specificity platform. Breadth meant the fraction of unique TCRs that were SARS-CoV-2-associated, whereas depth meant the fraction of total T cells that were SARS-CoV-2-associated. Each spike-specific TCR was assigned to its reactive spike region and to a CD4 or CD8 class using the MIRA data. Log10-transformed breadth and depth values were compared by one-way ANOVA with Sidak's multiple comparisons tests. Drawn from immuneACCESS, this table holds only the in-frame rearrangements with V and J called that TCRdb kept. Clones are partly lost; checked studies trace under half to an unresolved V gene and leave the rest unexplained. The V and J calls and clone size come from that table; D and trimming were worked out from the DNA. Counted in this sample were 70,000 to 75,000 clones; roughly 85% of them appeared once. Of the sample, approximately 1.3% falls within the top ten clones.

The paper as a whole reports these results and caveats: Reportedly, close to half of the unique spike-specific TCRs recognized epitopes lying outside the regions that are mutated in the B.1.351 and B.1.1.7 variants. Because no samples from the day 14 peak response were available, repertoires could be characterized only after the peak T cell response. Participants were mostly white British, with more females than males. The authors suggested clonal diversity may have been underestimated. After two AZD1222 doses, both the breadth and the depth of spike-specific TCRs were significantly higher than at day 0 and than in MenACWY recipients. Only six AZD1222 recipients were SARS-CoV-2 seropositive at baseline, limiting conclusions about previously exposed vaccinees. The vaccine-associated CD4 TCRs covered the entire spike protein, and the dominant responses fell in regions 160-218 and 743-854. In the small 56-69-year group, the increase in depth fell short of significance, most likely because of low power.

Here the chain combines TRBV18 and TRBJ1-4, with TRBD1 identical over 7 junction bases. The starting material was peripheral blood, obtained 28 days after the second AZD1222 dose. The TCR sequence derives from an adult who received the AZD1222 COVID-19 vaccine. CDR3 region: CASSPGEGGFEKLFF. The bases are TGTGCCAGCTCACCAGGAGAAGGGGGCTTTGAAAAACTGTTTTTT.